These 8 T cell receptor beta chains share one sample of origin, sequenced in a study of shared clonotypes between healthy human individuals. Repertoires were generated with immunoSEQ multiplex PCR, while TCRdb's copy carries only in-frame clones and drops some. The data show about 360,000 clones, 73% seen once. The sequencing sample was made of memory CD4+ T cells sorted from blood. The subset is: CD45RA-negative fraction. Receptor source: a man aged 30 to 45 in good health.

This clone came up many times. This chain connects TRBV5-1 to TRBJ2-3; D not certain. CDR3 length: 15 amino acids. Germline assignment: CDR1 SGHRS and CDR2 YFSETQ. V lost 1 base and J lost 2, with 11 bases in between. CDR3 region: CASSLLNYPTDTQYF. DNA for the CDR3: TGCGCCAGCAGCTTGTTGAACTACCCCACAGATACGCAGTATTTT.

The chain couples TRBV6-6 to TRBJ1-2, with 8 bases that match TRBD1. Trimming at V came to 4 bases and at J to 5 bases, leaving 6 bases not matched to a gene. Germline values: CDR1 MNHNY, CDR2 SVGAGI (reference sequence). The length of the CDR3 is 14 residues. The CDR3 here is CASSFDRGLYGYTF. CDR3 bases: TGTGCCAGCAGTTTTGACAGGGGATTGTATGGCTACACCTTC.

The chain joins TRBV30 to TRBJ2-4; 7 bases line up with TRBD2. The CDR3 has 12 residues. Germline V lookup: CDR1 GTSNPN, CDR2 SVGIG (reference sequence). J lost 6 bases, V lost 4 bases, and 3 bases had no gene match. CDR3 in DNA: TGTGCCTGGACTAGCGGACGAAACATTCAGTACTTC. This gives the protein CAWTSGRNIQYF. The entire variable domain, with the rest obtained from reference TRBV30 and TRBJ2-4, is as follows: SQTIHQWPATLVQPVGSPLSLECTVEGTSNPNLYWYRQAAGRGLQLLFYSVGIGQISSEVPQNLSASRPQDRQFILSSKKLLLSDSGFYLCAWTSGRNIQYFGAGTRLSVL.

The chain couples TRBV5-1 to TRBJ1-2; a possible D gene is TRBD1 (6 bases). The CDR3 consists of 15 residues. V lost 4 bases and J lost 5, with 18 bases in between. CDR1 and CDR2 (germline): SGHRS, YFSETQ. The CDR3 spells CASSPGTGQFYGYTF. The CDR3 nucleotides are TGCGCCAGCAGCCCGGGGACCGGACAGTTTTATGGCTACACCTTC.

The J gene is TRBJ2-6, the V gene TRBV11-1; tentatively, D is TRBD2 (6 bases). Germline loops: CDR1 SGHAT, CDR2 FQDESV (reference sequence). V was clipped by 1 base and J by 0 bases, with 13 bases between them. The CDR3 spans 18 residues. The chain's CDR3 is CASSLVLGRLSGANVLTF. The DNA for the CDR3 is TGTGCCAGCAGCTTAGTATTGGGGAGGCTCTCTGGGGCCAACGTCCTGACTTTC.

The chain is built from TRBV9 and TRBJ2-3; perhaps TRBD1 as D (6 bases). V shed 2 bases and J shed 2 bases, with 18 bases lying between them. There are 17 residues in the CDR3. Germline V CDR1 and CDR2: SGDLS, YYNGEE. Here the CDR3 reads CASSVSAGRGTTDTQYF. The CDR3 nucleotides are TGTGCCAGCAGCGTTTCTGCCGGCAGGGGCACCACAGATACGCAGTATTTT. Full variable domain (rest looked up from reference TRBV9 and TRBJ2-3): DSGVTQTPKHLITATGQRVTLRCSPRSGDLSVYWYQQSLDQGLQFLIQYYNGEERAKGNILERFSAQQFPDLHSELNLSSLELGDSALYFCASSVSAGRGTTDTQYFGPGTRLTVL.

The chain links TRBV15 to TRBJ1-5; the D gene is possibly TRBD1 (5 bases). CDR1 is LNHNV, CDR2 YYDKDF, per germline (reference sequence). CDR3 length: 13 amino acids. V lost 6 bases to trimming and J lost 4 bases, with 10 bases between them. The CDR3 nucleotides are TGTGCCACCAGTCTGGGGCATAATCAGCCCCAGCATTTT. Protein product: CATSLGHNQPQHF.

The CDR3 spells CASSRTDEAFF. The CDR3 DNA reads TGTGCCAGCAGTAGGACGGATGAAGCTTTCTTT. J is TRBJ1-1 and V is TRBV6-5; D gene unclear. The CDR3 is 11 amino acids. From germline, CDR1 is MNHEY and CDR2 SVGAGI. Trimming stripped 5 bases from V and 7 bases from J, with 8 bases between.